The clone carrying this TCR beta chain came up a few times. Trimming shortened V by 3 bases and J by 1 base, and 6 bases separated the two germline ends. There are 13 residues in the CDR3. The V gene's germline CDR1 is SGHTA and CDR2 FQGNSA. The sample originates from a study of cytomegalovirus exposure and HLA in healthy donors. The PCR made use of 60 Vbeta and 13 Jbeta primers. The repertoire was sequenced with immunoSEQ multiplex PCR; TCRdb's copy has only in-frame clones and lacks some. Of 130,000 to 150,000 clones detected, roughly four fifths appear once; the ten largest clones hold around 15%. Sequences were obtained from PBMCs. The chain uses TRBV7-2 and TRBJ1-1; D unresolved. The receptor comes from a human donor in good health. CDR3 in DNA: TGTGCCAGCAGCTTCGACTCGAACACTGAAGCTTTCTTT. Translation gives CASSFDSNTEAFF.